These 8 T cell receptor beta chains were sequenced from one sample in a study of blood T cells in healthy people across ages (dated by TCRdb to the mid-2010s). Receptor amplification or capture employed 5' RACE. The run used an Illumina HiSeq 2500. The second PCR ran for about 7 to 11 cycles and used a J-beta primer mix along with a sample-barcoded 5' primer. The public reads were reprocessed in TCRdb via fastp at Q25 and MiXCR, keeping in-frame beta chains. Rows matching on CDR3 protein sequence are summarized as one entry with the most common DNA and genes. The sample contains 650,000 to 1,000,000 distinct CDR3 sequences, 30% to 45% of them found a single time. The top ten constitute 13% of the sample. The specimen sequenced was blood. Every receptor here comes from a man younger than 35 in good health.

In its sample, this clonotype was seen a few times. The rearrangement links TRBV4-3 to TRBJ2-1; D might be TRBD2 (5 bases). The V and J ends lost 0 bases and 0 bases respectively, with 9 bases between them. Germline V gene lookup returns CDR1 LGHNA and CDR2 YSLEER. The CDR3 runs 16 residues. Written as DNA, the CDR3 is TGCGCCAGCAGCCAAGACCCCCGGGGCTCCTACAATGAGCAGTTCTTC. Translating gives CASSQDPRGSYNEQFF.

Ten or more counts support this clonotype. This chain links TRBV9 with TRBJ1-4, with D perhaps TRBD1 (5 bases). The CDR3 contains 14 residues. V gave up 3 bases and J gave up 5 bases, with 11 bases separating them. Germline V CDR1 and CDR2: SGDLS, YYNGEE. This CDR3 reads CASSAGTGNEKLFF. The CDR3 nucleotides read TGTGCCAGCAGCGCCGGGACGGGAAATGAAAAACTGTTTTTT.

This clonotype was seen more than once but under ten times. V usage is TRBV20-1 and J usage is TRBJ2-4; 7 nucleotides line up with TRBD2. This CDR3 is built from 17 residues. V dropped 3 bases and J dropped 0; count of bases not matched to a gene: 11. The germline gives CDR1 DFQATT, CDR2 SNEGSKA (reference sequence). The CDR3 reads CSASGRWDLAAKNIQYF. CDR3 in DNA: TGCAGTGCTAGCGGGAGGTGGGATCTAGCAGCCAAAAACATTCAGTACTTC.

V gene TRBV15 combines with J gene TRBJ1-2; a weak D match, TRBD1 (6 bases). Trimming stripped 0 bases from V and 2 bases from J, with 13 bases between. Germline-derived CDR1 and CDR2 are LNHNV and YYDKDF (reference sequence). This CDR3 comprises 16 residues. CDR3 region: CATSRDTGWMNYGYTF. In nucleotides, the CDR3 is TGTGCCACCAGCAGAGATACAGGGTGGATGAACTATGGCTACACCTTC.

This clonotype appeared many times. The J gene is TRBJ2-3, the V gene TRBV10-3, with D tentatively TRBD2 (5 bases). CDR1 ENHRY and CDR2 SYGVKD come from the germline V gene. The CDR3 has 11 amino acids. Trimming left V 4 bases short and J 9 bases short, with 8 bases between. This CDR3 is CAISGTGTQYF. CDR3 DNA: TGTGCCATCAGTGGTACGGGAACGCAGTATTTT.

The chain has TRBV25-1 and TRBJ1-2; 7 nucleotides agree with TRBD1. The germline V gene encodes CDR1 MGHDK and CDR2 SYGVNS. Trimming cost V 4 bases and J 4 bases; bases outside gene matches: 9. The CDR3 totals 15 residues. In nucleotides, the CDR3 is TGTGCCAGCAGTGGGCTTCCGGACAGGACCTATGGCTACACCTTC. It translates to CASSGLPDRTYGYTF.

This clonotype was observed a few times. CDR3 loop: CASSPRRKLNTGELFF. For the CDR3, the DNA is TGTGCCAGCAGCCCCCGTCGCAAGCTGAACACCGGGGAGCTGTTTTTT. The V and J genes are TRBV5-4 and TRBJ2-2; D unclear. Germline CDR1 and CDR2: SGHNT and YYREEE (reference sequence). This CDR3 contains 16 residues. The V gene lost 4 bases and the J gene lost 1 base, with 14 bases spanning the gap.

As for this clonotype: A much more abundant neighbour one base away suggests this may be a read error. The genes are TRBV12-3 or TRBV12-4 and TRBJ2-7, with 9 bases fitting TRBD1. The CDR3 has 15 residues. CDR3 sequence reads: CAGSRYDRGMYEQYF. CDR3 sequence (DNA): TGTGCCGGCAGCCGATACGACAGGGGGATGTACGAGCAGTACTTC.